This T cell receptor beta chain was sequenced for a study of blood T cell repertoires in COVID-19. Germline V lookup: CDR1 LGHNA, CDR2 YSLEER. The CDR3 extends over 18 amino acids. The data were produced by immunoSEQ multiplex PCR, yet TCRdb's version contains in-frame clones alone and is incomplete. Found here are 250,000 or so clones, about 85% of them singletons; the top ten hold 10% to 13%. To note about this clone: Germline and junction disagree at one end, which may indicate a read error.

The V and J genes are TRBV4-3 and TRBJ2-7; 9 bases fit TRBD1. This TCR came from a man aged 25 to 40 who had recovered from COVID-19. The sample taken for sequencing was PBMCs or T cells enriched from blood (not recorded which). Written as DNA, the CDR3 is TGCGTCAGCAGCCAAGATTTTAAGGGACAGGGAACCCTCTACGAGCAGTACTTC. Amino acid sequence: CVSSQDFKGQGTLYEQYF.